The 9 T cell receptor beta chains listed next were all sequenced from one sample in a study of cytomegalovirus exposure and HLA in healthy donors. This PCR relied on a set of 60 Vbeta primers and 13 Jbeta primers. Profiled with immunoSEQ multiplex PCR; TCRdb holds only in-frame clones, not every one. The table records 100,000 or so clones, under 85% of them present only once. Sequenced material: PBMCs. The receptors were sampled from a woman aged 40 to 55 in good health and CMV-seronegative.

This chain connects TRBV19 to TRBJ2-7; TRBD2 matches at 7 bases. Trimming at V came to 3 bases and at J to 2 bases, leaving 4 bases not matched to a gene. Germline CDR1 reads LNHDA; CDR2 reads SQIVND (reference sequence). The CDR3 is 14 residues long. This chain's CDR3 is CASSIPGRAYEQYF. The CDR3 DNA is TGTGCCAGTAGTATTCCAGGGAGGGCCTACGAGCAGTACTTC.

V is TRBV7-9 and J is TRBJ1-4; TRBD1 is a possible D gene (6 bases). This CDR3 contains 16 residues. Germline lookup yields CDR1 SEHNR and CDR2 FQNEAQ (reference sequence). V was cut by 5 bases and J by 8 bases, with 21 bases left in between. CDR3 DNA sequence: TGTGCCAGCAGCCCCGGATTGGGCAGGGGATACGAAAAACTGTTTTTT. Its protein product is CASSPGLGRGYEKLFF.

This chain connects TRBV14 to TRBJ2-2; D is unresolved. Germline V lookup: CDR1 SGHDN, CDR2 FVKESK. V was pared by 4 bases and J by 5 bases, with 5 bases between. The CDR3 runs 12 residues. CDR3 sequence: CASSLSTGELFF. The DNA of the CDR3 is TGTGCCAGCAGCCTTAGTACCGGGGAGCTGTTTTTT. Full variable domain (rest looked up from reference TRBV14 and TRBJ2-2): EAGVTQFPSHSVIEKGQTVTLRCDPISGHDNLYWYRRVMGKEIKFLLHFVKESKQDESGMPNNRFLAERTGGTYSTLKVQPAELEDSGVYFCASSLSTGELFFGEGSRLTVL.

This chain uses TRBV2 with TRBJ2-5; TRBD2 might be the D (5 bases). Germline V gene data show CDR1 as SNHLY and CDR2 as FYNNEI. The CDR3 is 14 amino acids. V shed 2 bases and J shed 5 bases, with 12 bases lying between them. The DNA of the CDR3 is TGTGCCAGCAGTGAAAACGGGATCGGGGAGACCCAGTACTTC. This codes for CASSENGIGETQYF.

The chain carries TRBV9 and TRBJ2-2; 10 nucleotides match TRBD2. This CDR3 is built from 15 residues. With 1 base clipped from V and 7 bases from J, the junction kept 4 bases outside the gene matches. CDR1 SGDLS and CDR2 YYNGEE come from the germline V gene. The DNA for the CDR3 is TGTGCCAGCAGCGTAAAGCGGGGGGGTTTCGGGGAGCTGTTTTTT. Amino acid sequence: CASSVKRGGFGELFF.

This clone showed up just a few times. The chain carries TRBV15 and TRBJ2-5, with 7 bases matching TRBD1. This CDR3 is built from 17 residues. CDR1 is LNHNV, CDR2 YYDKDF, per germline (reference sequence). V dropped 1 base and J dropped 4; count of bases not matched to a gene: 12. The CDR3 nucleotides read TGTGCCACCAGCAGAGGCAGGAACAGGGGTACCGGAGAGACCCAGTACTTC. Amino acids: CATSRGRNRGTGETQYF.

The rearrangement joins TRBV10-3 to TRBJ2-3; TRBD2 matches 8 bases. Germline CDR1 ENHRY, CDR2 SYGVKD. The CDR3 extends over 14 amino acids. The J segment lost 6 bases and the V segment lost 6 bases, leaving 8 bases of the junction unmatched. CDR3: CAIRGAGARDTQYF. CDR3 bases: TGTGCCATCAGGGGAGCGGGGGCCCGGGATACGCAGTATTTT.

The CDR3 spells CASSLGTGGAFNEQYF. CDR3 coding DNA: TGCGCCAGCAGCTTGGGGACAGGGGGCGCTTTCAACGAGCAGTACTTC. This chain links TRBV5-1 with TRBJ2-7; 11 positions agree with TRBD1. Trimming removed 0 bases from V and 5 bases from J; junction bases left unmatched: 7. The CDR3 runs to 16 residues. CDR1 and CDR2 from the germline V gene are SGHRS and YFSETQ.

On this clone itself: At one end the junction does not follow the germline gene, possibly because of a read error. This rearrangement joins TRBV29-1 to TRBJ2-7; 9 nucleotides line up with TRBD1. CDR1 and CDR2 (germline): SQVTM, ANQGSEA. The CDR3 has 11 residues. The CDR3 loop reads CSVEIGGQGNF. CDR3 nucleotides: TGCAGCGTTGAAATAGGTGGACAGGGGAACTTC.